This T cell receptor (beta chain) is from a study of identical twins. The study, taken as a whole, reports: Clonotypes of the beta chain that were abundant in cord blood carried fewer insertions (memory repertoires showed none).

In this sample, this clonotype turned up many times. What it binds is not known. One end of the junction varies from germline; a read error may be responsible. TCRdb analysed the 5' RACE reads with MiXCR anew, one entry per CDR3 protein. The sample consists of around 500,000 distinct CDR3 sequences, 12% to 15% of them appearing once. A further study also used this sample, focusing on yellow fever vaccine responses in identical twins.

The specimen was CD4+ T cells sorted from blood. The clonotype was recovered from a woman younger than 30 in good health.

The CDR3 reads CASSAGTRNTGELFF. In DNA, the CDR3 is TGCGCCAGCAGCGCCGGGACTAGAAACACCGGGGAGCTGTTTTTT. The V gene is TRBV12-3 or TRBV12-4, the J gene TRBJ2-2, with 8 positions matching TRBD2. The CDR3 length is 15 residues.